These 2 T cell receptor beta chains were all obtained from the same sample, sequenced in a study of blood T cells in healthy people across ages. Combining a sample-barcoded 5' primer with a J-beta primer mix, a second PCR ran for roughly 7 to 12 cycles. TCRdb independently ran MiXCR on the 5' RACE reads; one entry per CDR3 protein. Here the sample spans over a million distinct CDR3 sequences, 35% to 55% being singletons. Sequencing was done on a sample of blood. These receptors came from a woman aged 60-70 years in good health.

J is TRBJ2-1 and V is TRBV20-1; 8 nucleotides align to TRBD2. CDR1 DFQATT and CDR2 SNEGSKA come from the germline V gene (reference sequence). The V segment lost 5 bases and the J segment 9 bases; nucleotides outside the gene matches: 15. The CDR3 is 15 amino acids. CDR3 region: CSAPGVGAGVSEQFF. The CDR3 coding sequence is TGCAGTGCTCCCGGAGTAGGAGCGGGAGTCAGTGAGCAGTTCTTC.

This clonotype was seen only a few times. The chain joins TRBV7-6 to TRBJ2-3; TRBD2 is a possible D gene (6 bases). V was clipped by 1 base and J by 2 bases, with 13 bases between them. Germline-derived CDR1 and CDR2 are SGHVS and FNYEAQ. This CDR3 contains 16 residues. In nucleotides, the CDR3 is TGTGCCAGCAGCTTAGATAAGGAGGGAACCACAGATACGCAGTATTTT. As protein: CASSLDKEGTTDTQYF.